This T cell receptor beta chain was sequenced in a study of shared clonotypes between healthy human individuals. About this clone itself: No antigen is known for it. Other nucleotide sequences from this sample produce the same CDR3.

Method: immunoSEQ multiplex PCR; TCRdb's copy keeps in-frame clones and lacks some. Of 600,000 to 700,000 clones detected, 73% appear once; the ten largest clones hold around 1.8%. This CDR3 contains 14 residues. V lost 2 bases and J 0 bases, leaving 7 bases between the germline ends. Looked up from germline, CDR1 is SNHLY and CDR2 is FYNNEI. Study-level findings and limits: Naive subsets tended to show greater estimated richness than memory subsets.

The donor cohort consisted entirely of Caucasian adults residing in Nashville, Tennessee. The sequence came from a woman aged 25 to 39 in good health. The sample consisted of memory CD4+ T cells sorted from blood. Subset meaning: CD45RA-negative fraction. The J gene is TRBJ1-2, the V gene TRBV2, with D tentatively TRBD1 (5 bases). The CDR3 DNA reads as TGTGCCAGCAGTGAAAGGGGAGCTAACTATGGCTACACCTTC. It encodes CASSERGANYGYTF.